This T cell receptor (beta chain) derives from a study of T cell responses to AZD1222 COVID-19 vaccine (dated by TCRdb to about 2021). Concerning the study at large: TCR sequencing was performed for approximately 240 trial participants, of whom roughly 200 were given two doses of AZD1222 and around 25 were given two doses of MenACWY control vaccine. Trial participants were enrolled by age into subgroups of 18-55, 56-69 and 70-plus years, and about 150, 27 and 61 TCR-sequenced participants, respectively, were included in these subgroups. The investigation overall reported the following: CD4 TCRs associated with the vaccine covered the entire spike protein, and the dominant responses were in regions 160-218 and 743-854. In the small 56-69-year group, the increase in depth fell short of significance, most likely because of low power. Reportedly, close to half of the unique spike-specific TCRs recognized epitopes lying outside the regions that are mutated in the B.1.351 and B.1.1.7 variants. Because no day 14 peak-response samples were available, repertoires were characterized only after the peak T cell response. Conclusions about previously exposed vaccinees are limited because only six or seven AZD1222 recipients were SARS-CoV-2 seropositive at baseline. Participants were mostly white British, with more females than males. The authors suggested clonal diversity may have been underestimated. Spike-specific TCR breadth and depth rose significantly after two AZD1222 doses compared with day 0 and with MenACWY recipients.

Note on this clone: Its target antigen remains unknown. Base qualities are not at hand, and no much larger clone is one base apart.

Here V drops 3 bases and J drops 0 bases, and the junction holds 1 base not matched to any gene. The CDR3 spans 15 residues, from the cysteine through the phenylalanine. The only DNA kept is the CDR3, 45 bases in frame from the first base. CDR1 is given as MNHEY and CDR2 as SMNVEV, both from the germline V gene (reference sequence). The CDR3 regions of human TCRbeta chains were analyzed by immunosequencing. In the original analysis: Repertoire TCRs were checked for matches against a reference library of SARS-CoV-2-specific TCRs that had been generated using the MIRA antigen-specificity platform. Breadth meant the fraction of unique TCRs that were SARS-CoV-2-associated, whereas depth meant the fraction of total T cells that were SARS-CoV-2-associated. Each spike-specific TCR was assigned to its reactive spike region and to a CD4 or CD8 class using the MIRA data. Log10-transformed breadth and depth values were compared by one-way ANOVA with Sidak's multiple comparisons tests. Entries here come from immuneACCESS through TCRdb and include only in-frame sequences with V and J called. Some clones fail to appear in such tables; in the studies checked, an unresolved V gene covers under half of the shortfall, and the cause of the remainder is unknown. Clone size and V and J calls were adopted from that table, with D and trimming inferred from the DNA. For this sample the table gives 65,000 to 100,000 clones, of which 85% to 95% were detected only once. Jointly, the top ten make up around 8% of the sample.

The sample's time point, from its label and the paper: about 28 days (+/-7) after the second vaccine dose. Because spike-specific TCR depth and breadth did not differ between the two schedules, AZD1222 recipients who got a second dose at roughly 4 weeks were pooled with those who got a second dose at roughly 12 weeks. Vaccinee samples were obtained from the UK trials COV001 and COV002, which included a single-blind randomized controlled phase 2/3 trial of AZD1222 (ChAdOx1 nCoV-19) in healthy adults. For TCRbeta chain sequencing, PBMC samples from trial participants were taken at day 0 and at day 28 after the second dose.

The sample here was peripheral blood, taken 28 days after the second AZD1222 dose. This TCR derives from an adult who received the AZD1222 COVID-19 vaccine. The sequence joins TRBV27 to TRBJ2-5; 10 central bases correspond to TRBD2. CDR3 reads: CASSLTSGYQETQYF. At the DNA level, the sequence is TGTGCCAGCAGTTTGACTAGCGGGTACCAAGAGACCCAGTACTTC.